A single sample gave rise to the 2 T cell receptor beta chains below, sequenced in a study of T cells in Graves' hyperthyroidism and ophthalmopathy. TCR beta CDR3 sequences were amplified from RNA transcripts. RT-PCR in the first round (using the HTBI primer set) targeted the TCR CDR3. A single record per CDR3 protein comes from TCRdb applying MiXCR to the multiplex PCR reads. This table holds about 380,000 distinct CDR3 sequences, 15% to 20% found once. Material: blood. Every receptor here comes from a young man with Graves' ophthalmopathy.

This clonotype appeared many times. The V call is TRBV20-1, the J call TRBJ1-1; D may be TRBD1 (6 bases). This CDR3 is built from 13 residues. CDR1 is DFQATT and CDR2 is SNEGSKA in the germline V gene (reference sequence). With 4 bases removed from V and 10 bases from J, the gap between germline ends came to 19 bases. For the CDR3, the DNA is TGCAGTGCTACCAGACTCCACCCCAGGGGAGCTTTCTTT. Residues: CSATRLHPRGAFF.

This chain links TRBV9 with TRBJ2-7; D possibly corresponds to TRBD1 (6 bases). V was trimmed by 0 bases and J by 5 bases, leaving 18 bases between them. CDR1 SGDLS and CDR2 YYNGEE come from the germline V gene. The length of the CDR3 is 16 residues. CDR3 residues: CASSVAPDSFSDEQYF. The DNA of the CDR3 is TGTGCCAGCAGCGTAGCCCCGGACAGCTTTTCCGACGAGCAGTACTTC.